This note documents a single TCR beta chain sequence. Produced via immunoSEQ multiplex PCR; TCRdb's table is partial and in-frame only. The sample lists about 60,000 clones; about 86% were seen once. Germline V lookup: CDR1 SGDLS, CDR2 YYNGEE. V was pared by 0 bases and J by 1 base, with 3 bases of the junction left unmatched. The CDR3 runs 15 residues. The sample comes from a study of blood T cell repertoires in COVID-19. This TCR was sampled from a man aged 35-49 years with acute or convalescent COVID-19. The specimen was peripheral blood. V is TRBV9 and J is TRBJ2-7; TRBD2 agrees at 8 bases. The CDR3 DNA sequence: TGTGCCAGCAGCGTAGGTGGCGGGGGGTCCTACGAGCAGTACTTC. It yields the protein CASSVGGGGSYEQYF. Based on the CDR3 plus reference TRBV9 and TRBJ2-7, the full variable domain is DSGVTQTPKHLITATGQRVTLRCSPRSGDLSVYWYQQSLDQGLQFLIQYYNGEERAKGNILERFSAQQFPDLHSELNLSSLELGDSALYFCASSVGGGGSYEQYFGPGTRLTVT.